The next 19 T cell receptor beta chains were all read from a single sample in a study of blood T cell repertoires in COVID-19. Only in-frame clones appear in the TCRdb table, and some are missing; sequencing was by immunoSEQ multiplex PCR. The table records about 47,000 clones, approximately 83% of them present only once. Sequencing used peripheral blood. The receptor source for this set is a man between 65 and 85 years old with active COVID-19.

This clone was counted between two and nine times. The chain joins TRBV29-1 to TRBJ1-1, with TRBD1 as a possible D gene (5 bases). This CDR3 contains 13 residues. CDR1 SQVTM and CDR2 ANQGSEA come from the germline V gene. Trimming shortened V by 6 bases and J by 4 bases, and 15 bases separated the two germline ends. DNA for the CDR3: TGCAGCGTCCGCAGGGTGGAGGGCACTGAAGCTTTCTTT. Protein sequence: CSVRRVEGTEAFF.

V and J are TRBV30 and TRBJ1-2; D uncertain. The V gene's germline CDR1 is GTSNPN and CDR2 SVGIG (reference sequence). The length of the CDR3 is 11 residues. The CDR3 sequence: CAEGGFDGYTF. The CDR3 bases are TGTGCGGAGGGAGGGTTTGATGGCTACACCTTC.

J is TRBJ2-5 and V is TRBV12-3 or TRBV12-4; maybe TRBD1 (5 bases). CDR3 size: 13 residues. Trimming left V 4 bases short and J 2 bases short, with 8 bases between. The CDR3 DNA reads as TGTGCCAGCAGTTCCAGACAGCAAGAGACCCAGTACTTC. The encoded protein is CASSSRQQETQYF.

The chain uses TRBV14 and TRBJ1-5; no definite D call. CDR1 SGHDN and CDR2 FVKESK come from the germline V gene. The CDR3 is 13 amino acids. Trimming pared 4 bases from V and 3 bases from J, leaving 7 bases between. The CDR3 sequence is CASSRGVNQPQHF. The CDR3 DNA sequence: TGTGCCAGCAGCCGGGGAGTCAATCAGCCCCAGCATTTT.

The V and J genes are TRBV7-9 and TRBJ1-1; 7 positions match TRBD1. The CDR3 length is 14 residues. Germline trimming cut 10 bases from V and 7 bases from J; bases unmatched to any gene: 15. CDR1 is SEHNR and CDR2 is FQNEAQ in the germline V gene (reference sequence). The CDR3 here is CATPIRTGNVEAFF. CDR3 sequence (DNA): TGTGCCACCCCGATCAGGACAGGCAACGTTGAAGCTTTCTTT.

The chain employs TRBV13 and TRBJ2-3; D is possibly TRBD1 (6 bases). The V gene's germline CDR1 is PRHDT and CDR2 FYEKMQ (reference sequence). The germline V and J ends were trimmed by 6 bases and 5 bases, with 18 bases remaining between them. This CDR3 region has 15 residues. CDR3 region: CASSWGTPGRDTQYF. The CDR3 bases are TGTGCCAGCAGTTGGGGGACACCGGGGAGAGATACGCAGTATTTT.

This clone is a singleton in its sample. This chain links TRBV6-5 with TRBJ1-5; TRBD1 aligns across 8 bases. Germline lookup yields CDR1 MNHEY and CDR2 SVGAGI. CDR3 length equals 15 residues. J lost 9 bases, V lost 2 bases, and 9 bases had no gene match. The CDR3, as DNA: TGTGCCAGCAGTTACAGCGGACAGGGTCAATGGCCCCAGCATTTT. Its protein is CASSYSGQGQWPQHF.

The chain is built from TRBV5-4 and TRBJ2-3, with D possibly being TRBD1 (6 bases). Trimming pared 0 bases from V and 5 bases from J, leaving 13 bases between. CDR1 is SGHNT and CDR2 is YYREEE in the germline V gene (reference sequence). The CDR3 covers 15 residues. The CDR3 DNA follows: TGTGCCAGCAGCTTGGGAACTAGGGGACAAGATACGCAGTATTTT. Amino acids: CASSLGTRGQDTQYF.

The chain carries TRBV9 and TRBJ2-3; a weak D match, TRBD2 (7 bases). Trimming stripped 4 bases from V and 3 bases from J, with 15 bases between. CDR3 size: 15 residues. CDR1 SGDLS and CDR2 YYNGEE come from the germline V gene. The CDR3, as DNA: TGTGCCAGCAGCCCGTGGGGGGGCCAGACAGATACGCAGTATTTT. Encoded protein: CASSPWGGQTDTQYF.

This chain uses TRBV12-1 with TRBJ2-5; the table's D gene call, TRBD1, was not cross checked with the DNA. TRBV12-1 is a pseudogene segment. The CDR3 contains 17 residues. The CDR3 reads CASSVLRDSAWEETQYF. In DNA form, the CDR3 reads TGTGCCAGCAGCGTCCTGAGGGACAGTGCTTGGGAAGAGACCCAGTACTTC.

On this clone itself: Other DNA sequences in the sample encode the same CDR3. V is TRBV27 and J is TRBJ2-2; D gene uncertain. The CDR3 length is 14 residues. In germline, CDR1 is MNHEY, CDR2 SMNVEV (reference sequence). Trimming took off 3 bases at V and 2 bases at J, with 7 bases between the two ends. The CDR3 sequence: CASSLGRNTGELFF. The CDR3 nucleotides are TGTGCCAGCAGTTTGGGCCGAAACACCGGGGAGCTGTTTTTT.

This clone was picked up one time. The V gene is TRBV14, the J gene TRBJ2-2; D may be TRBD1 (6 bases). Germline CDR1 reads SGHDN; CDR2 reads FVKESK. V gave up 2 bases and J gave up 0 bases, with 13 bases separating them. This CDR3 is 17 amino acids long. For the CDR3, the DNA is TGTGCCAGCAGCCAAAGTTGGGGGCCCCCGAACACCGGGGAGCTGTTTTTT. Translated: CASSQSWGPPNTGELFF.

This CDR3 reads CASSDGQGALGEQFF. CDR3 sequence (DNA): TGTGCCAGCAGTGATGGACAGGGGGCCCTCGGTGAGCAGTTCTTC. V gene TRBV6-4 combines with J gene TRBJ2-1; 11 bases agree with TRBD1. The CDR3 covers 15 residues. CDR1 is MRHNA, CDR2 SNTAGT, per germline. With 3 bases clipped from V and 9 bases from J, the junction kept 7 bases outside the gene matches.

This chain links TRBV5-8 with TRBJ2-7; D might be TRBD2 (6 bases). The V end was cut by 2 bases, the J end by 7 bases, with 16 bases between. CDR3 length equals 14 residues. CDR1 and CDR2 (germline): SGHTS, YDEGEE. The CDR3 bases are TGTGCCAGCAGCTTTTCGGAGGGCACCAAGGAGCAGTACTTC. As protein: CASSFSEGTKEQYF.

The CDR3 sequence: CASSQMTGGPQHF. CDR3 nucleotides: TGTGCCAGCAGCCAGATGACAGGGGGGCCCCAGCATTTT. This sequence joins TRBV25-1 and TRBJ1-5; 9 nucleotides agree with TRBD1. CDR1 and CDR2 (germline): MGHDK, SYGVNS. The V segment lost 6 bases and the J segment 9 bases; nucleotides outside the gene matches: 6. The CDR3 spans 13 residues.

The CDR3 region is CASSYSRGLDEKLFF. The CDR3 coding sequence is TGTGCCAGCAGTTACTCGAGGGGGTTGGATGAAAAACTGTTTTTT. The chain combines TRBV6-6 with TRBJ1-4, with D possibly being TRBD1 (6 bases). This CDR3 contains 15 residues. Germline CDR1 MNHNY, CDR2 SVGAGI (reference sequence). Trimming stripped 0 bases from V and 6 bases from J, with 11 bases between.

The chain recombines TRBV30 with TRBJ2-5; 7 bases are a match to TRBD1. CDR3 size: 13 residues. Germline CDR1 GTSNPN, CDR2 SVGIG (reference sequence). J was trimmed by 2 bases and V by 4 bases; bases with no gene match: 4. The CDR3 reads CAWKIQGQETQYF. CDR3 DNA sequence: TGTGCCTGGAAGATACAGGGGCAAGAGACCCAGTACTTC.

The chain recombines TRBV12-3 or TRBV12-4 with TRBJ1-6, with D possibly TRBD1 on 6 matching bases. V was clipped by 1 base and J by 10 bases, with 8 bases between them. CDR3 length equals 13 residues. The CDR3 loop is CASSLEGDSPLHF. The CDR3 DNA is TGTGCCAGCAGTTTAGAGGGGGACTCACCCCTCCACTTT.

The chain employs TRBV7-2 and TRBJ1-6; 8 positions agree with TRBD1. This CDR3 contains 15 residues. Germline CDR1 and CDR2: SGHTA and FQGNSA. The J segment lost 9 bases and the V segment lost 5 bases, leaving 9 bases of the junction unmatched. In nucleotides, the CDR3 is TGTGCCAGCAGCGCTCGGGCAGGGGGCAGTTCACCCCTCCACTTT. It codes for CASSARAGGSSPLHF.